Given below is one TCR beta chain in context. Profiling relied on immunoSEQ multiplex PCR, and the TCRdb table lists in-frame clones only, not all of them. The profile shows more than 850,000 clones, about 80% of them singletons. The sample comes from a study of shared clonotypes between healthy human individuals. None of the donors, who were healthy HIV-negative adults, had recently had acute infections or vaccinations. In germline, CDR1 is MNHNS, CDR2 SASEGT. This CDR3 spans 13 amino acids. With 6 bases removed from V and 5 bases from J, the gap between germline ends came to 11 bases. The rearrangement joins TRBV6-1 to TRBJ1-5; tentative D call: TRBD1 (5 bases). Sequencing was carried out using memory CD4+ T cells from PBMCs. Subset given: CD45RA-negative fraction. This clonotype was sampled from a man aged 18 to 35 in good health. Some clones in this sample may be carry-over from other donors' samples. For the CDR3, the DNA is TGTGCCAGCAGCGTCAGGGTTTATCAGCCCCAGCATTTT. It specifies CASSVRVYQPQHF.